Listed below are T cell receptor beta chains from one sample, sequenced in a study of shared clonotypes between healthy human individuals. Sequenced by immunoSEQ multiplex PCR; TCRdb stores in-frame clones only, minus some. Seen here are around 330,000 clones, 74% observed once, and the top ten hold 10%. Sequencing used memory CD4+ T cells sorted from blood. Receptors were obtained from a man aged 25-40 years in good health. Each CDR3 is given without its conserved first and last residue.

V gene: TRBV6-1
J gene: TRBJ2-5
CDR3 protein: ASSNSGRAGGQY

V gene: TRBV4-2
J gene: TRBJ2-5
CDR3 protein: ASSQDGLAGGQETQY

V gene: TRBV10-2
J gene: TRBJ2-5
CDR3 protein: ASSERAQKETQY

V gene: TRBV7-9
J gene: TRBJ2-7
CDR3 protein: ASSLSATGTYEQY

V gene: TRBV9
J gene: TRBJ2-1
CDR3 protein: ASSVAHKNEQF

V gene: TRBV28
J gene: TRBJ2-5
CDR3 protein: ASSPRGENQETQY

V gene: TRBV2
J gene: TRBJ2-1
CDR3 protein: ASSQDRGSAEQF

V gene: TRBV14
J gene: TRBJ1-1
CDR3 protein: ASSPGKGPNTEAF

V gene: TRBV30
J gene: TRBJ1-5
CDR3 protein: AWATTGNQPQH

V gene: TRBV30
J gene: TRBJ2-3
CDR3 protein: AWTTGTSGLTDTQY

V gene: TRBV18
J gene: TRBJ2-1
CDR3 protein: ASSPLTSGGYNEQF

V gene: TRBV19
J gene: TRBJ2-7
CDR3 protein: ASNRGGLYEQY

V gene: TRBV14
J gene: TRBJ2-4
CDR3 protein: ASSQGAAGGGNIQY

V gene: TRBV11-2
J gene: TRBJ2-3
CDR3 protein: ASSRQRGGGTDTQY

V gene: TRBV2
J gene: TRBJ2-7
CDR3 protein: ASTREGSEQY

V gene: TRBV19
J gene: TRBJ1-2
CDR3 protein: ASSIGANYGYT

V gene: TRBV5-1
J gene: TRBJ1-3
CDR3 protein: ASSLEGRGNTIY

V gene: TRBV4-3
J gene: TRBJ2-3
CDR3 protein: ASSQGFGGQGRDTQY

V gene: TRBV5-1
J gene: TRBJ1-5
CDR3 protein: ASSVGTGVQPQH

V gene: TRBV11-2
J gene: TRBJ2-7
CDR3 protein: ASSPQPGGHEQY

V gene: TRBV29-1
J gene: TRBJ1-2
CDR3 protein: SVGGATNYGYT

V gene: TRBV7-9
J gene: TRBJ2-3
CDR3 protein: ASSLSGATDTQY

V gene: TRBV28
J gene: TRBJ2-4
CDR3 protein: ASMRHSTDIQY

V gene: TRBV2
J gene: TRBJ2-1
CDR3 protein: AGGLAGGYSEQF

V gene: TRBV2
J gene: TRBJ2-5
CDR3 protein: ASSLLTGQETQY

V gene: TRBV7-2
J gene: TRBJ2-6
CDR3 protein: ASSLASRTGTSPSGANVLT

V gene: TRBV7-6
J gene: TRBJ2-2
CDR3 protein: ASSLGPGSTGELF

V gene: TRBV2
J gene: TRBJ2-5
CDR3 protein: ASSTGGRKETQY

V gene: TRBV6-5
J gene: TRBJ2-7
CDR3 protein: ASSYSQGVAYEQY

V gene: TRBV5-6
J gene: TRBJ1-2
CDR3 protein: ASSQQGRGYT

V gene: TRBV19
J gene: TRBJ1-5
CDR3 protein: ASSMIGGNQPQH

V gene: TRBV7-9
J gene: TRBJ2-1
CDR3 protein: ASSTGLGSFSSYNEQF

V gene: TRBV28
J gene: TRBJ2-7
CDR3 protein: ASITGTSSYEQY

V gene: TRBV5-1
J gene: TRBJ2-1
CDR3 protein: ASTQEDSYNEQF

V gene: TRBV10-3
J gene: TRBJ2-1
CDR3 protein: AISERDRSYNEQF

V gene: TRBV9
J gene: TRBJ2-5
CDR3 protein: ASSPRGETQY

V gene: TRBV28
J gene: TRBJ2-1
CDR3 protein: ASSYAGPSYNEQF

V gene: TRBV29-1
J gene: TRBJ2-5
CDR3 protein: SAGTVQETQY